This entry lists 18 T cell receptor beta chains sequenced from one sample in a study of shared clonotypes between healthy human individuals. Assay used: immunoSEQ multiplex PCR; TCRdb lists only in-frame clones, some missing. Among some 2,500,000 clones listed, around 93% were seen once. Material for sequencing was naive CD4+ T cells from PBMCs. Subset denoted: CD45RA+ positively selected. Receptors originate from a man between 18 and 35 years old in good health. Some clones in this sample may be carry-over from other donors' samples.

In this sample, this clone turned up once. This chain uses TRBV2 with TRBJ2-3; D may match TRBD1 or TRBD2 (5 bases each). Germline V gives CDR1 SNHLY, CDR2 FYNNEI. The CDR3 is made up of 13 amino acids. V was trimmed by 4 bases and J by 6 bases, leaving 11 bases between them. CDR3 in amino acids: CASSGGTGDTQYF. The CDR3 coding sequence is TGTGCCAGCAGTGGGGGGACGGGGGATACGCAGTATTTT.

This chain uses TRBV5-1 with TRBJ2-1, with D perhaps being TRBD1 or TRBD2 (5 bases each). Germline-derived CDR1 and CDR2 are SGHRS and YFSETQ. Trimming left V 4 bases short and J 7 bases short, with 15 bases between. This CDR3 has 14 amino acids. CDR3 coding DNA: TGCGCCAGCAGCCGGGACCGAATGGAAAATGAGCAGTTCTTC. Protein sequence: CASSRDRMENEQFF.

The chain uses TRBV27 and TRBJ2-1; weak D call: TRBD2 (6 bases). Germline V gene lookup returns CDR1 MNHEY and CDR2 SMNVEV (reference sequence). The CDR3 covers 19 residues. V was trimmed by 5 bases and J by 9 bases, leaving 32 bases between them. CDR3: CASSTRATLAEPRWSEQFF. CDR3 in DNA: TGTGCCAGCAGTACCAGGGCTACCTTAGCGGAACCGAGATGGTCTGAGCAGTTCTTC.

The V call is TRBV7-8, the J call TRBJ1-1; D is unresolved. Trimming took 5 bases from V and 11 from J, leaving 12 bases between them. Germline CDR1 is SGHVS and CDR2 is FQNEAQ. The CDR3 spans 11 residues. The CDR3 spells CASSTSGGAFF. The CDR3 DNA reads as TGTGCCAGCAGCACATCCGGAGGGGCTTTCTTT.

V usage is TRBV7-6 and J usage is TRBJ2-1, with 8 bases lining up with TRBD1. This CDR3 has 15 amino acids. Losses at the gene ends were 5 bases for V and 9 bases for J; bases not matched to a gene: 12. Germline CDR1 reads SGHVS; CDR2 reads FNYEAQ. CDR3 in amino acids: CASSLGQGPTTEQFF. In DNA form, the CDR3 reads TGTGCCAGCAGCCTCGGACAGGGCCCCACTACTGAGCAGTTCTTC.

The table lists this clone with a count of one. The gene calls are TRBV27 and TRBJ1-2, with a possible D match to TRBD1 (6 bases). V gave up 3 bases and J gave up 4 bases, with 9 bases separating them. Germline V gene lookup returns CDR1 MNHEY and CDR2 SMNVEV (reference sequence). This CDR3 comprises 13 residues. Here the CDR3 DNA reads TGTGCCAGCAGTTTGACAGGTCCCTATGGCTACACCTTC. It translates to CASSLTGPYGYTF.

The chain recombines TRBV6-5 with TRBJ1-4, with D perhaps TRBD1 (5 bases). The V end was cut by 7 bases, the J end by 12 bases, with 12 bases between. Per germline, CDR1 MNHEY and CDR2 SVGAGI. The CDR3 has 11 residues. The CDR3, as DNA: TGTGCCAGCAAACGCGGGACGGAACTGTTTTTT. This translates into CASKRGTELFF.

The V and J genes are TRBV29-1 and TRBJ2-7; D is perhaps TRBD1 or TRBD2 (5 bases each). Trimming left V 3 bases short and J 6 bases short, with 18 bases between. The CDR3 contains 14 residues. CDR1 SQVTM and CDR2 ANQGSEA come from the germline V gene. Here the CDR3 DNA reads TGCAGCGTTGAGCCCTACCGGGAAGGGGTCGAGCAGTACTTC. Encoded protein: CSVEPYREGVEQYF.

In its sample, this clone was seen once. The J gene is TRBJ1-5, the V gene TRBV7-2; 7 bases fit TRBD1. The CDR3 is made up of 15 amino acids. With V trimmed by 5 bases and J by 7 bases, 11 bases remained unmatched. Germline V gene sequence: CDR1 SGHTA, CDR2 FQGNSA. CDR3 amino acids: CASSQGGRVGQPQHF. The CDR3 DNA sequence: TGTGCCAGCAGCCAGGGGGGCAGGGTCGGCCAGCCCCAGCATTTT.

The chain recombines TRBV6-1 with TRBJ2-7; unclear D gene. The CDR3 is 12 amino acids. Trimming stripped 7 bases from V and 2 bases from J, with 9 bases between. Looked up from germline, CDR1 is MNHNS and CDR2 is SASEGT. CDR3 loop: CASKINTYEQYF. For the CDR3, the DNA is TGTGCCAGCAAAATAAACACCTACGAGCAGTACTTC.

This chain links TRBV18 with TRBJ1-4; D gene uncertain. Germline CDR1 is KGHSH and CDR2 is LQKENI. The length of the CDR3 is 15 residues. V was pared by 4 bases and J by 3 bases, with 12 bases between. The CDR3 spells CASSLSAQPNEKLFF. DNA of the CDR3: TGTGCCAGCTCACTGAGTGCGCAGCCTAATGAAAAACTGTTTTTT.

As DNA, the CDR3 is TGTGCCACCAGGACAGGACTTAATGAAAAACTGTTTTTT. Protein sequence: CATRTGLNEKLFF. V is TRBV10-3 and J is TRBJ1-4; 7 bases fit TRBD1. V was pared by 10 bases and J by 4 bases, with 6 bases of the junction left unmatched. Germline-derived CDR1 and CDR2 are ENHRY and SYGVKD. The CDR3 consists of 13 residues.

About this clone itself: Other nucleotide sequences in the sample specify the same CDR3. The rearrangement links TRBV5-1 to TRBJ2-1; 7 positions match TRBD2. J lost 0 bases, V lost 0 bases, and 6 bases had no gene match. The CDR3 contains 17 residues. Germline-derived CDR1 and CDR2 are SGHRS and YFSETQ. CDR3 nucleotides: TGCGCCAGCAGCTTGGTCGCGGGAGCGTCCTCCTACAATGAGCAGTTCTTC. Its translation is CASSLVAGASSYNEQFF.

This clone was seen only once. The chain links TRBV2 to TRBJ1-4; the D is unclear. V was trimmed by 8 bases and J by 0 bases, leaving 10 bases between them. The CDR3 loop spans 14 amino acids. Germline CDR1 and CDR2: SNHLY and FYNNEI. The CDR3 nucleotides are TGTGCCAGCCTGGCGTATGCAACTAATGAAAAACTGTTTTTT. Translating gives CASLAYATNEKLFF.

The chain has TRBV6-1 and TRBJ1-4; possibly TRBD1 for D (5 bases). The CDR3 spans 15 residues. V gave up 6 bases and J gave up 0 bases, with 11 bases separating them. In germline, CDR1 is MNHNS, CDR2 SASEGT. CDR3 protein: CASRGPSATNEKLFF. In DNA, the CDR3 is TGTGCCAGCAGGGGACCGTCTGCAACTAATGAAAAACTGTTTTTT.

This chain links TRBV27 with TRBJ1-4; TRBD1 matches 8 bases. V shed 5 bases and J 4 bases; nucleotides not matched to a gene: 3. The CDR3 is made up of 14 amino acids. Germline V gene data show CDR1 as MNHEY and CDR2 as SMNVEV (reference sequence). Written as DNA, the CDR3 is TGTGCCAGCAGTGACAGGGGAGGTAATGAAAAACTGTTTTTT. Amino acids: CASSDRGGNEKLFF.

V and J are TRBV5-1 and TRBJ1-2, with D hard to call. Germline V gene sequence: CDR1 SGHRS, CDR2 YFSETQ. The V end was cut by 0 bases, the J end by 4 bases, with 16 bases between. There are 16 residues in the CDR3. CDR3 sequence: CASSLAPGRTLYGYTF. In DNA form, the CDR3 reads TGCGCCAGCAGCTTGGCTCCAGGACGGACCCTCTATGGCTACACCTTC. The full variable domain, with the rest looked up from reference TRBV5-1 and TRBJ1-2, is KAGVTQTPRYLIKTRGQQVTLSCSPISGHRSVSWYQQTPGQGLQFLFEYFSETQRNKGNFPGRFSGRQFSNSRSEMNVSTLELGDSALYLCASSLAPGRTLYGYTFGSGTRLTVV.

V is TRBV7-6 and J is TRBJ1-2; D is perhaps TRBD1 (5 bases). This CDR3 is 15 amino acids long. Germline V lookup: CDR1 SGHVS, CDR2 FNYEAQ. Trimming took 5 bases from V and 6 from J, leaving 19 bases between them. The CDR3 DNA reads TGTGCCAGCAGCCCATCGGGGGGACTCTCTGATGGCTACACCTTC. Protein sequence: CASSPSGGLSDGYTF.